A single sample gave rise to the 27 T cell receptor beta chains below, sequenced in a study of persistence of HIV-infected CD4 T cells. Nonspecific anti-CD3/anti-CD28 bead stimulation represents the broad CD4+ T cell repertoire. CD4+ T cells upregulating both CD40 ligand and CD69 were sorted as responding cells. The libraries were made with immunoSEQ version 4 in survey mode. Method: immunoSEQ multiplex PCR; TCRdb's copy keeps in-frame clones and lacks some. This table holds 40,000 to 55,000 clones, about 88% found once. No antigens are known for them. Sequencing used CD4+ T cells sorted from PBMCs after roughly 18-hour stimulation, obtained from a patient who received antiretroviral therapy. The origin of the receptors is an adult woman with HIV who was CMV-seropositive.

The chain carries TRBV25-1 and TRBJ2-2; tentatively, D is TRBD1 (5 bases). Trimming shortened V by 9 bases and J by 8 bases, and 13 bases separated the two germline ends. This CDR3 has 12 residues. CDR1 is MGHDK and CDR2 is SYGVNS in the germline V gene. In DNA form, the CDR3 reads TGTGCCAGTTCCTTACAGGTTGGGGAGCTGTTTTTT. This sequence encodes CASSLQVGELFF.

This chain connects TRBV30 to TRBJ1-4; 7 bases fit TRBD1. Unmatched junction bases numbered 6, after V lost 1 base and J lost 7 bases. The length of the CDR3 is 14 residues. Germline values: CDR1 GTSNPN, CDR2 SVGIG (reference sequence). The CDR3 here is CAWSAQGSLEKLFF. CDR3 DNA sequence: TGTGCCTGGAGTGCACAGGGGAGCCTTGAAAAACTGTTTTTT.

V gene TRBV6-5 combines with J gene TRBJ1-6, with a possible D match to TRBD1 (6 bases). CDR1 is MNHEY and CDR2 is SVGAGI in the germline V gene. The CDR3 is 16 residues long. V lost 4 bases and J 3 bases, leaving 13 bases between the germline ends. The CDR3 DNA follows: TGTGCCAGCAGTTTCACAGGGATCAGCTATAATTCACCCCTCCACTTT. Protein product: CASSFTGISYNSPLHF.

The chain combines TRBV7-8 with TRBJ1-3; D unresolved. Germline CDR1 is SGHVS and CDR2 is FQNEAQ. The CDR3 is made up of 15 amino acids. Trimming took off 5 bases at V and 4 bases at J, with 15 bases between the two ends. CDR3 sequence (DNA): TGTGCCAGCAGCGAGCGAGGGTCGGGAGGAAACACCATATATTTT. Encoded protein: CASSERGSGGNTIYF.

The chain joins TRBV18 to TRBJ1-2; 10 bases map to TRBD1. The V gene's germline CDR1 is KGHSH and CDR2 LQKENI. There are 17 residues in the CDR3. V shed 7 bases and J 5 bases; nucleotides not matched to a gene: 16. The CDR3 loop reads CASFPGGTGVSLYGYTF. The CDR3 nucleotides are TGTGCCAGCTTCCCCGGAGGGACAGGGGTTTCGTTGTATGGCTACACCTTC.

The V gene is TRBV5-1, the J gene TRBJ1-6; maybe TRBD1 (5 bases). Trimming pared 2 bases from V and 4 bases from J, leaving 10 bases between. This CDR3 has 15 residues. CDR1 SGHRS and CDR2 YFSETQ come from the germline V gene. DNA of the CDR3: TGCGCCAGCAGCTTCCAGGCAGGGTATAATTCACCCCTCCACTTT. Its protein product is CASSFQAGYNSPLHF.

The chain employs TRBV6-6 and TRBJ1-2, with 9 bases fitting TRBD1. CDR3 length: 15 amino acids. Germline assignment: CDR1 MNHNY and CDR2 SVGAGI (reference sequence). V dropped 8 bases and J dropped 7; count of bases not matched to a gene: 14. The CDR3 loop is CASSLRSTGGSGYTF. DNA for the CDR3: TGTGCCAGCTCGTTAAGGTCAACAGGGGGCAGTGGCTACACCTTC.

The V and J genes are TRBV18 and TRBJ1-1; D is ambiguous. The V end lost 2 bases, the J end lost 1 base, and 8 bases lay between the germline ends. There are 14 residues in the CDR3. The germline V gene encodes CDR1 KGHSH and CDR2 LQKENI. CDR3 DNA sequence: TGTGCCAGCTCACCATCGGGCGGGAACACTGAAGCTTTCTTT. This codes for CASSPSGGNTEAFF.

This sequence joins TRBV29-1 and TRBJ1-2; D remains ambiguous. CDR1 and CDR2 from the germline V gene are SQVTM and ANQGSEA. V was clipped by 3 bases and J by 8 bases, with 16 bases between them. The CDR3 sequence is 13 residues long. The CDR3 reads CSVDSHPVGGYTF. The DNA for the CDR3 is TGCAGCGTTGACAGCCATCCTGTGGGCGGCTACACCTTC.

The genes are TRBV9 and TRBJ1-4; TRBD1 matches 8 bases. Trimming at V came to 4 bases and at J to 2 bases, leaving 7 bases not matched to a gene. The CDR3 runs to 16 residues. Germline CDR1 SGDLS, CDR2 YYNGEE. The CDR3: CASSPHSGGTNEKLFF. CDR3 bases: TGTGCCAGCAGCCCCCACTCAGGGGGCACTAATGAAAAACTGTTTTTT.

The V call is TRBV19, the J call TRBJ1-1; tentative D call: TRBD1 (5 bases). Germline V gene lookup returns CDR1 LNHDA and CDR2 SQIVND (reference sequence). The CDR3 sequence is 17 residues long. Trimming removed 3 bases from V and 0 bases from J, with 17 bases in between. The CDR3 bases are TGTGCCAGTAGTATTAAGAGGACGGGGACTATGAACACTGAAGCTTTCTTT. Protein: CASSIKRTGTMNTEAFF. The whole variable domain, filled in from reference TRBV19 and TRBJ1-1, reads DGGITQSPKYLFRKEGQNVTLSCEQNLNHDAMYWYRQDPGQGLRLIYYSQIVNDFQKGDIAEGYSVSREKKESFPLTVTSAQKNPTAFYLCASSIKRTGTMNTEAFFGQGTRLTVV.

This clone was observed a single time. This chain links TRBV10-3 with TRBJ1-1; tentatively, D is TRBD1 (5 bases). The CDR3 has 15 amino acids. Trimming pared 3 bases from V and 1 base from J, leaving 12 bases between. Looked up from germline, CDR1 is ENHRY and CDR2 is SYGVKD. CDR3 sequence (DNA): TGTGCCATCAGTGACGGGGGAATGGGGAACACTGAAGCTTTCTTT. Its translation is CAISDGGMGNTEAFF.

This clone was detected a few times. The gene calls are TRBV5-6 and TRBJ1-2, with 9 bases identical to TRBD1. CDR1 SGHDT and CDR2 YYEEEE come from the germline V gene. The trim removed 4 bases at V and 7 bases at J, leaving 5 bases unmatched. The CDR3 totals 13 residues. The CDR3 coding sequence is TGTGCCAGCAGCCCGGGACAGGGAAGTGGCTACACCTTC. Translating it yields CASSPGQGSGYTF.

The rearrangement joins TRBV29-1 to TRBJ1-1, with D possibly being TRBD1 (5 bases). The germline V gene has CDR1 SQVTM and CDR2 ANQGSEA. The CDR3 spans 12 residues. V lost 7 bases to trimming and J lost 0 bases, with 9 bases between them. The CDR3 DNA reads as TGCAGCGCCGAGGGGTTGAACACTGAAGCTTTCTTT. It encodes CSAEGLNTEAFF.

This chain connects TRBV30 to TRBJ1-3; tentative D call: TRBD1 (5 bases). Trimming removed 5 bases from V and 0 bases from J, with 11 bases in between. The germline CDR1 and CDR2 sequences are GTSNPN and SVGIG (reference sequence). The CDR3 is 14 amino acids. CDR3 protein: CAWARGSSGNTIYF. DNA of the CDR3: TGTGCCTGGGCTCGGGGGTCCTCTGGAAACACCATATATTTT.

In DNA, the CDR3 is TGTGCCAGCAGCGTCGGGACTTTCTACACAGATACGCAGTATTTT. This codes for CASSVGTFYTDTQYF. The chain carries TRBV9 and TRBJ2-3; the D gene is possibly TRBD2 (6 bases). The V gene's germline CDR1 is SGDLS and CDR2 YYNGEE. The CDR3 length is 15 residues. V lost 2 bases and J 2 bases, leaving 12 bases between the germline ends.

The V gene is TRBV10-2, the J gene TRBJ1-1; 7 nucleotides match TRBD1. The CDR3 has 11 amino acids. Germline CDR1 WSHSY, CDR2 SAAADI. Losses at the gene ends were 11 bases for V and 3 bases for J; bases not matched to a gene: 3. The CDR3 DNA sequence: TGCGCCGCCCAGGGGGACACTGAAGCTTTCTTT. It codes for CAAQGDTEAFF.

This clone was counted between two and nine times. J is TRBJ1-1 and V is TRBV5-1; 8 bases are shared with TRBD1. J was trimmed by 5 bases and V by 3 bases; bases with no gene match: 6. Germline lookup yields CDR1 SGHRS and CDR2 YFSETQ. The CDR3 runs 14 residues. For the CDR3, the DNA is TGCGCCAGCAGCTCGGGACAGGAGAGGACTGAAGCTTTCTTT. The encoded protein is CASSSGQERTEAFF.

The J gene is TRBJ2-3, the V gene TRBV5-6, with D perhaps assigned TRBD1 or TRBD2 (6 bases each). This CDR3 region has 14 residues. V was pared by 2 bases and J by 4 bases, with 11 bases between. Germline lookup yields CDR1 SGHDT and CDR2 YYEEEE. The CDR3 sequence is CASSFTGRPDTQYF. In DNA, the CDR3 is TGTGCCAGCAGCTTCACAGGGAGGCCAGATACGCAGTATTTT.

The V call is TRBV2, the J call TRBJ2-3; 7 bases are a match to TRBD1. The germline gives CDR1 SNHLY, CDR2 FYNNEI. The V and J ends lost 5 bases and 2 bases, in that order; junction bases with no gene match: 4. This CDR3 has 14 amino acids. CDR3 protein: CASSFDRDTDTQYF. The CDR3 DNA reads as TGTGCCAGCAGTTTTGACAGGGACACAGATACGCAGTATTTT.

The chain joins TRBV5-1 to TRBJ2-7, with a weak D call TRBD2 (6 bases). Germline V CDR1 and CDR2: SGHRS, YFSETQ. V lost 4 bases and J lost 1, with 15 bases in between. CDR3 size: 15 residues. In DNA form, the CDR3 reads TGCGCCAGCAGCCCGGGGACTCGTCGTTCCTACGAGCAGTACGTC. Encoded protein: CASSPGTRRSYEQYV.

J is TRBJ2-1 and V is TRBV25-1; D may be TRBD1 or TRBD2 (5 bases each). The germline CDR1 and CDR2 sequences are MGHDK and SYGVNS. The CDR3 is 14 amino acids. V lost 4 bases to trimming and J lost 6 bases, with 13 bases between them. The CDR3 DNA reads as TGTGCCAGCAGTGCCGGGGCCCAGGGCAATGAGCAGTTCTTC. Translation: CASSAGAQGNEQFF.

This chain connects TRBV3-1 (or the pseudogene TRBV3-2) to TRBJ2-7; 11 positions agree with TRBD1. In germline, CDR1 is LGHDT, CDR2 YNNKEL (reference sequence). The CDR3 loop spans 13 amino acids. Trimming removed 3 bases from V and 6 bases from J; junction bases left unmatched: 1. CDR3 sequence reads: CASSHGTGGEQYV. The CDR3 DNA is TGTGCCAGCAGCCATGGGACAGGGGGCGAGCAGTACGTC.

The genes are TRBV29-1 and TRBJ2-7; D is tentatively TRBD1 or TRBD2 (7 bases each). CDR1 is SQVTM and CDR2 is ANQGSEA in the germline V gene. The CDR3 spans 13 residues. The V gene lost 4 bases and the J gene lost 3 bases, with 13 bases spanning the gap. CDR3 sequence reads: CSVGQGGLYEQYF. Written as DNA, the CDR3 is TGCAGCGTTGGACAGGGAGGGCTCTACGAGCAGTACTTC.

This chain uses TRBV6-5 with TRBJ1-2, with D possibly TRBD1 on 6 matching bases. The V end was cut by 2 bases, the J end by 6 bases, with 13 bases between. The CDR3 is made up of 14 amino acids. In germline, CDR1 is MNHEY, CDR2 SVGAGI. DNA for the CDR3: TGTGCCAGCAGTTACGGGGGGGCCGCGGATGGCTACACCTTC. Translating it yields CASSYGGAADGYTF.

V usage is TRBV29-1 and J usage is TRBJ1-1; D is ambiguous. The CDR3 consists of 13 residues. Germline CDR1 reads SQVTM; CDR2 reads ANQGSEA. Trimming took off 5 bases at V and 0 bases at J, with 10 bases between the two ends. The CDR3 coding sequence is TGCAGCGTTCGCATGGTTATGAACACTGAAGCTTTCTTT. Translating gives CSVRMVMNTEAFF. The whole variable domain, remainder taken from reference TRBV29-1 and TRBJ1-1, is SAVISQKPSRDICQRGTSLTIQCQVDSQVTMMFWYRQQPGQSLTLIATANQGSEATYESGFVIDKFPISRPNLTFSTLTVSNMSPEDSSIYLCSVRMVMNTEAFFGQGTRLTVV.

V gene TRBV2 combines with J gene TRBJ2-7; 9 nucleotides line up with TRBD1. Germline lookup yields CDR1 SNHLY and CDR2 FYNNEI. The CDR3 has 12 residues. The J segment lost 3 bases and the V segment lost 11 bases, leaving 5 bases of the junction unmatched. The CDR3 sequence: CASDRGIYEQYV. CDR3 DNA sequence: TGTGCCTCTGACAGGGGGATCTACGAGCAGTACGTC.